Detailed here is one TCR beta chain. Its antigen is unidentified. This entry is derived from a study of cytomegalovirus exposure and HLA in healthy donors. V shed 1 base and J 8 bases; nucleotides not matched to a gene: 7. This CDR3 region has 15 residues. From germline, CDR1 is SGHAT and CDR2 FQNNGV. Study conclusions and caveats: A few of the chains that were CMV-associated were confirmed in vitro to be specific for CMV antigens.

The primer mix had 60 Vbeta and 13 Jbeta primers. Profiled with immunoSEQ multiplex PCR; TCRdb holds only in-frame clones, not every one. Counted here are fewer than 200,000 clones, roughly 87% occurring once; the ten biggest clones make up about 1.4%. This clonotype originated in a girl aged 5 to 17 in good health and CMV-seropositive. The chain combines TRBV11-2 with TRBJ2-1; 8 nucleotides align to TRBD2. Input material: PBMCs. This CDR3 is CASSLAGGPWYEQFF. CDR3 nucleotide sequence: TGTGCCAGCAGCTTAGCGGGAGGGCCCTGGTATGAGCAGTTCTTC.